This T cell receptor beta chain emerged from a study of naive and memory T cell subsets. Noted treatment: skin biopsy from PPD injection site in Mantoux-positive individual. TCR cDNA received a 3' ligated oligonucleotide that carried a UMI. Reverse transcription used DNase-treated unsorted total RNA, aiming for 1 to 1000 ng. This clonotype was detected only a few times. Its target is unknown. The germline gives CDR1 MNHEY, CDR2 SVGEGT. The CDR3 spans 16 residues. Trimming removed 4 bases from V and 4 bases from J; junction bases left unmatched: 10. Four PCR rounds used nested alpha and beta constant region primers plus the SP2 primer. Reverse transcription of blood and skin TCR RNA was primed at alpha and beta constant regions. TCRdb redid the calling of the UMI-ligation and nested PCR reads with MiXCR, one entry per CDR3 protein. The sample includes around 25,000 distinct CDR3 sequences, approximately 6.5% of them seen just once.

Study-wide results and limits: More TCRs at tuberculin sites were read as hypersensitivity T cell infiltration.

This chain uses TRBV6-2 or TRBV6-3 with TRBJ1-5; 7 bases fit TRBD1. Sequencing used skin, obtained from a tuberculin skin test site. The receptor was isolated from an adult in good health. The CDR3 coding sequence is TGTGCCAGCAGTTCCGGACAGGTCAGTCGAAATCAGCCCCAGCATTTT. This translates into CASSSGQVSRNQPQHF.